The 8 T cell receptor beta chains below all came from one sample that was sequenced in a study of blood T cells in healthy people across ages. With a J-beta primer mix and a sample-barcoded 5' primer, a second PCR ran about 7 to 12 cycles. Each CDR3 protein gets one entry after TCRdb re-called the 5' RACE reads with MiXCR. In the table there are some 640,000 distinct CDR3 sequences, roughly 49% of which are singletons. Sequenced: blood. These receptors all come from a woman aged 55-69 years in good health.

This rearrangement joins TRBV15 to TRBJ2-1; D is undetermined. Gene TRBJ2-7 matches the end of the DNA better, so the J call may be wrong. The germline CDR1 and CDR2 sequences are LNHNV and YYDKDF (reference sequence). This CDR3 is built from 16 residues. This CDR3 is CATSRALDASYNEQYF. The CDR3 DNA sequence: TGTGCCACCAGCAGAGCCCTAGATGCCTCCTACAATGAGCAGTACTTC.

The rearrangement joins TRBV9 to TRBJ2-1; a possible D gene is TRBD2 (6 bases). The CDR3 is 14 residues long. The V gene's germline CDR1 is SGDLS and CDR2 YYNGEE. V was cut by 3 bases and J by 6 bases, with 13 bases left in between. The DNA for the CDR3 is TGTGCCAGCAGCGAAGGACTACTCGGCAATGAGCAGTTCTTC. As protein: CASSEGLLGNEQFF.

The gene calls are TRBV5-1 and TRBJ2-3; 9 bases agree with TRBD1. V was clipped by 4 bases and J by 4 bases; unmatched bases: 13. CDR1 and CDR2 from the germline V gene are SGHRS and YFSETQ. The CDR3 is 17 amino acids. CDR3 coding DNA: TGCGCCAGCAGCCTTATCCGGGACAGGGATATCGCAGATACGCAGTATTTT. Amino acid sequence: CASSLIRDRDIADTQYF.

This rearrangement joins TRBV20-1 to TRBJ2-1, with 7 positions matching TRBD1. V was pared by 6 bases and J by 1 base, with 9 bases of the junction left unmatched. The CDR3 contains 15 residues. Germline loops: CDR1 DFQATT, CDR2 SNEGSKA (reference sequence). The CDR3 protein is CSATPGTVSYNEQFF. The CDR3 nucleotides are TGCAGTGCGACGCCCGGGACAGTTTCCTACAATGAGCAGTTCTTC.

The V gene is TRBV27, the J gene TRBJ2-5, with D perhaps matching TRBD1 (5 bases). The germline V gene encodes CDR1 MNHEY and CDR2 SMNVEV (reference sequence). CDR3 length: 14 amino acids. Trimming left V 6 bases short and J 4 bases short, with 15 bases between. This CDR3 is CASRRIDSRETQYF. DNA of the CDR3: TGTGCCAGCAGGAGGATCGACAGTAGAGAGACCCAGTACTTC.

This clonotype was observed a few times. The chain is built from TRBV4-1 and TRBJ1-2, with D perhaps matching TRBD1 (5 bases). CDR1 and CDR2 (germline): MGHRA, YSYEKL. V was shortened by 0 bases and J by 3 bases, with 11 bases between the two germline ends. CDR3 length: 15 residues. In DNA form, the CDR3 reads TGCGCCAGCAGCCAAGAGCGGGGCAGTCACTATGGCTACACCTTC. This codes for CASSQERGSHYGYTF.

V gene TRBV4-1 combines with J gene TRBJ2-7; TRBD1 is a possible D gene (6 bases). The CDR3 totals 15 residues. The germline V gene encodes CDR1 MGHRA and CDR2 YSYEKL. V lost 2 bases to trimming and J lost 4 bases, with 15 bases between them. Written as DNA, the CDR3 is TGCGCCAGCAGCCAAAATACAGGGACGGGGTACGAGCAGTACTTC. This translates into CASSQNTGTGYEQYF.

The V gene is TRBV7-9, the J gene TRBJ2-5, with D tentatively TRBD2 (6 bases). The CDR3 extends over 12 amino acids. The V gene lost 9 bases and the J gene lost 5 bases, with 13 bases spanning the gap. Germline-derived CDR1 and CDR2 are SEHNR and FQNEAQ (reference sequence). CDR3 residues: CASQGGLETQYF. CDR3 DNA: TGTGCCAGTCAGGGAGGTCTTGAGACCCAGTACTTC. Looking up the rest from reference TRBV7-9 and TRBJ2-5 gives the full variable domain: DTGVSQNPRHKITKRGQNVTFRCDPISEHNRLYWYRQTLGQGPEFLTYFQNEAQLEKSRLLSDRFSAERPKGSFSTLEIQRTEQGDSAMYLCASQGGLETQYFGPGTRLLVL.